Reported below is one TCR beta chain. Its antigen is still unknown. The sample belongs to a study of vaccination and CD4 T cells after COVID-19. Study in general: Two mRNA vaccine doses were given, either BNT162b2 or mRNA-1273.

Sequence data for DNA of cultured CD4+ T cells were generated by the Oncomine TCR Beta short-read assay. TCRdb reprocessed the PCR reads via MiXCR and lists one record per CDR3 protein. The sample has 9,000 to 15,000 distinct CDR3 sequences, 44% seen once; the top ten hold approximately 7%. Trimming pared 2 bases from V and 1 base from J, leaving 6 bases between. Germline V lookup: CDR1 LNHDA, CDR2 SQIVND (reference sequence). This CDR3 is 14 amino acids long. The sample's treatment: roughly 10-day PBMC culture with coronavirus spike peptide pools or control peptides (ViraFEST assay). The chain recombines TRBV19 with TRBJ1-3; no clear D gene. The material sequenced was CD4+ T cells from blood, cultured in vitro. The source is a human donor who had recovered from COVID-19. The CDR3 DNA is TGTGCCAGTAGTATACTGGCATCTGGAAACACCATATATTTT. Its translation is CASSILASGNTIYF.